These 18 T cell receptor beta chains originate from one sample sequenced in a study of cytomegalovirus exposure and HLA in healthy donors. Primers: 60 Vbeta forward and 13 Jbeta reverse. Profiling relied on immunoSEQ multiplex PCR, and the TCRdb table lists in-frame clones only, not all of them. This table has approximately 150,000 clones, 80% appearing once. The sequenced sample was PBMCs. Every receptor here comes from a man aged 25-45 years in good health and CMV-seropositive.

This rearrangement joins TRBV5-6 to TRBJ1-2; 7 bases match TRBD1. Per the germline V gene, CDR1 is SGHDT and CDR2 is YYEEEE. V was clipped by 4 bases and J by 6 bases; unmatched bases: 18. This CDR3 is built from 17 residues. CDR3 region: CASSLPGRQGRINGYTF. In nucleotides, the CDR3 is TGTGCCAGCAGCCTGCCCGGACGACAGGGAAGGATCAATGGCTACACCTTC.

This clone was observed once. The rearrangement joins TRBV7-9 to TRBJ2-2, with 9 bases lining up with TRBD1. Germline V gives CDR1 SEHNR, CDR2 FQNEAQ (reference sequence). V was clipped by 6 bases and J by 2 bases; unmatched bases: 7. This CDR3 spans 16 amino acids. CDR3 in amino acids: CASSYAGQGNTGELFF. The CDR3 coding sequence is TGTGCCAGCAGTTACGCGGGACAGGGCAACACCGGGGAGCTGTTTTTT.

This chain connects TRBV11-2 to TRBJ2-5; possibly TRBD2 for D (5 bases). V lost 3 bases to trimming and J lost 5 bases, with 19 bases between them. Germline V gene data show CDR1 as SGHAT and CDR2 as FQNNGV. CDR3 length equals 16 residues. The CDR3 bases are TGTGCCAGCAGCTTGGGAGTTGGGGTAGTGAGTGAGACCCAGTACTTC. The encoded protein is CASSLGVGVVSETQYF.

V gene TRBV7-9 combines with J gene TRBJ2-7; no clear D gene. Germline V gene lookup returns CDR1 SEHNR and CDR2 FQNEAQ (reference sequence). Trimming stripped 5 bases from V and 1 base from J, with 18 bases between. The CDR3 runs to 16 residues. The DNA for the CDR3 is TGTGCCAGCAGCCCCTATCCGGGTCGGAGTTCCTACGAGCAGTACTTC. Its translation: CASSPYPGRSSYEQYF.

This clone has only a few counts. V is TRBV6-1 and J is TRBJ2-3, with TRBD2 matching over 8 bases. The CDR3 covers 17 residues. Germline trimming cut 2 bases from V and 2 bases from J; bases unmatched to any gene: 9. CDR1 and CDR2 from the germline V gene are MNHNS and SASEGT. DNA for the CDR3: TGTGCCAGCAGTGAAAGGTTGAGGACTAGCCTCACAGATACGCAGTATTTT. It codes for CASSERLRTSLTDTQYF.

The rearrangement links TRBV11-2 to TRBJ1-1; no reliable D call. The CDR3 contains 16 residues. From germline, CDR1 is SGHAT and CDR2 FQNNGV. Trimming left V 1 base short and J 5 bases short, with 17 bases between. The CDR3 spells CASSLAPVLAGTEAFF. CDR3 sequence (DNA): TGTGCCAGCAGCTTAGCGCCGGTTTTGGCGGGAACTGAAGCTTTCTTT.

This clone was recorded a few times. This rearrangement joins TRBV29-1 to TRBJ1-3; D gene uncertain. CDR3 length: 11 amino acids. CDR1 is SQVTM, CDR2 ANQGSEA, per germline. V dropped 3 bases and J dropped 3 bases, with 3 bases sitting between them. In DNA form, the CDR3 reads TGCAGCGTTGATAATGGAAACACCATATATTTT. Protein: CSVDNGNTIYF.

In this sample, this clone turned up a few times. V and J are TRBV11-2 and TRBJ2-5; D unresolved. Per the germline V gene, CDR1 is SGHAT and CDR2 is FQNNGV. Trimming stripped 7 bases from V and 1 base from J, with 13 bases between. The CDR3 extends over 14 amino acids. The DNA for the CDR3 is TGTGCCAGCAAGTTGGGCAACTCCCAAGAGACCCAGTACTTC. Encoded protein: CASKLGNSQETQYF.

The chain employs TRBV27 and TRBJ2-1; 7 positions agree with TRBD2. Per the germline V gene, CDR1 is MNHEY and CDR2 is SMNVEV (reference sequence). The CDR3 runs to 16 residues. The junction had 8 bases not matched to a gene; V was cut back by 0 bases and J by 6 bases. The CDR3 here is CASSLSSTREGNEQFF. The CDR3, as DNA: TGTGCCAGCAGTTTATCATCCACCAGGGAGGGCAATGAGCAGTTCTTC.

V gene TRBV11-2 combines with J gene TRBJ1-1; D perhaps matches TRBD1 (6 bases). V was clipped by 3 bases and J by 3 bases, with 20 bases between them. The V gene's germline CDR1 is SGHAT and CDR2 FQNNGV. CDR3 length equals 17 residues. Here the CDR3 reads CASSFGDRRMLDTEAFF. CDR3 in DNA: TGTGCCAGCAGCTTCGGTGACAGGCGCATGTTGGACACTGAAGCTTTCTTT. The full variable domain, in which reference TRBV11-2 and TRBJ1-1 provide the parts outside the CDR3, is EAGVAQSPRYKIIEKRQSVAFWCNPISGHATLYWYQQILGQGPKLLIQFQNNGVVDDSQLPKDRFSAERLKGVDSTLKIQPAKLEDSAVYLCASSFGDRRMLDTEAFFGQGTRLTVV.

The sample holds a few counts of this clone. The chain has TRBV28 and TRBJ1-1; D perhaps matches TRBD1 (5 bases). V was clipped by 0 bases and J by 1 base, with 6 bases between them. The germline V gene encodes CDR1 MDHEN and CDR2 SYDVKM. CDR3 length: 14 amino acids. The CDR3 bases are TGTGCCAGCAGTTTATGGGGGGGGAACACTGAAGCTTTCTTT. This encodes CASSLWGGNTEAFF. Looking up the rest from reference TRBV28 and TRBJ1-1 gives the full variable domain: DVKVTQSSRYLVKRTGEKVFLECVQDMDHENMFWYRQDPGLGLRLIYFSYDVKMKEKGDIPEGYSVSREKKERFSLILESASTNQTSMYLCASSLWGGNTEAFFGQGTRLTVV.

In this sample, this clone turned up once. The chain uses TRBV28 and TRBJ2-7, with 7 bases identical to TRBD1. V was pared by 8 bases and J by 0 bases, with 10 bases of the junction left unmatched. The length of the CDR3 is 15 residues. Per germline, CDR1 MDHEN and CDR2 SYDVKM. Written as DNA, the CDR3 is TGTGCCAGCGGGTCGGACAGGATGGGCTCCTACGAGCAGTACTTC. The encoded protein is CASGSDRMGSYEQYF.

DNA for the CDR3: TGTGCCAGCAGTCCTGTGACTAGCGGGAACGATGAGCAGTTCTTC. Translating gives CASSPVTSGNDEQFF. The chain is built from TRBV28 and TRBJ2-1; 11 bases fit TRBD2. This CDR3 is built from 15 residues. In germline, CDR1 is MDHEN, CDR2 SYDVKM. Trimming at V came to 5 bases and at J to 8 bases, leaving 8 bases not matched to a gene.

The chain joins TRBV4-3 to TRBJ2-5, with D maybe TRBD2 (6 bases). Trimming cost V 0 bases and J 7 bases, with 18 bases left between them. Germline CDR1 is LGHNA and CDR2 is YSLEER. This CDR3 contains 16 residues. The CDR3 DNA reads TGCGCCAGCAGCCAAGATAAGGGGTTGCCCGGGGGGACCCAGTACTTC. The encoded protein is CASSQDKGLPGGTQYF.

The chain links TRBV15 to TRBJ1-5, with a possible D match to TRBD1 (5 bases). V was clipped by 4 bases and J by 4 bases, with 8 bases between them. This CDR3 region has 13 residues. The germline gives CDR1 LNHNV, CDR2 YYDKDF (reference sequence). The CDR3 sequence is CATSIRGNQPQHF. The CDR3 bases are TGTGCCACCAGCATAAGGGGTAATCAGCCCCAGCATTTT. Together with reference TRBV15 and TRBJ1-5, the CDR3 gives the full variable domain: DAMVIQNPRYQVTQFGKPVTLSCSQTLNHNVMYWYQQKSSQAPKLLFHYYDKDFNNEADTPDNFQSRRPNTSFCFLDIRSPGLGDTAMYLCATSIRGNQPQHFGDGTRLSIL.

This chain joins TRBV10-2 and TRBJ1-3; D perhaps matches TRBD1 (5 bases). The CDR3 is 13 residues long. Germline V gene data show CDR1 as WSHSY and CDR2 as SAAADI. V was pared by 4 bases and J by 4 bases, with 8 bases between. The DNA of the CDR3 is TGCGCCAGCAGTGTTCCAGGGGGAAACACCATATATTTT. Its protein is CASSVPGGNTIYF.

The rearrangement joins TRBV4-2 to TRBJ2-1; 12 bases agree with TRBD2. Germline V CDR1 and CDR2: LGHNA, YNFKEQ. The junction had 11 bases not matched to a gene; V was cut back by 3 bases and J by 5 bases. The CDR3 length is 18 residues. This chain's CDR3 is CASSHDYGLAGPHNEQFF. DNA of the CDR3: TGTGCCAGCAGCCACGACTACGGACTAGCGGGACCGCACAATGAGCAGTTCTTC.

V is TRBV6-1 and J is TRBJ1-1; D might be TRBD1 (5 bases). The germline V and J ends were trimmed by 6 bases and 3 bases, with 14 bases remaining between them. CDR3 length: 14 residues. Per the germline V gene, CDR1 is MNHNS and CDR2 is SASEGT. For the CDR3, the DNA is TGTGCCAGCAGCGACCTCATAGGGGACACTGAAGCTTTCTTT. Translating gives CASSDLIGDTEAFF.